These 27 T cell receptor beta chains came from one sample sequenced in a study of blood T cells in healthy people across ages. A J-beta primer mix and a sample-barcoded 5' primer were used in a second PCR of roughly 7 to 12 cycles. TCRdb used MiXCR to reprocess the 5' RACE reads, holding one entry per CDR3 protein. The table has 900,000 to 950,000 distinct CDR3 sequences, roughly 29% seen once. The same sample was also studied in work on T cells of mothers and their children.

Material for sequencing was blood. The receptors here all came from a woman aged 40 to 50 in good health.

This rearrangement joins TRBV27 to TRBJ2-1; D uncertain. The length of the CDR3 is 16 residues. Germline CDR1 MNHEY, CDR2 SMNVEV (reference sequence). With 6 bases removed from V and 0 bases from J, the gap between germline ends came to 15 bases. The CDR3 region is CASSPPYWSSYNEQFF. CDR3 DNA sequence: TGTGCCAGCAGCCCTCCTTACTGGAGCTCCTACAATGAGCAGTTCTTC.

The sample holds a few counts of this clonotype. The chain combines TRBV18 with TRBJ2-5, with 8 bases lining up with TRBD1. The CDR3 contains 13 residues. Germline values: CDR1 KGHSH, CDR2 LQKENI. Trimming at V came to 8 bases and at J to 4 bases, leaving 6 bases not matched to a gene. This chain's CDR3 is CASALGTGETQYF. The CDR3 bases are TGTGCCAGCGCTCTAGGGACAGGAGAGACCCAGTACTTC.

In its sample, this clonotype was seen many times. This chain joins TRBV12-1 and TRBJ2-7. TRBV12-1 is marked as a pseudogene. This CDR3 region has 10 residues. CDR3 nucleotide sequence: TGTGCCAGCATCGTAAACGAGCAGTACTTC. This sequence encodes CASIVNEQYF.

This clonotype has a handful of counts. The CDR3 nucleotides read TGCAGTGCTAAGGAGGGAGCGGGACAGGGGAACAATGAGCAGTTCTTC. Its translation: CSAKEGAGQGNNEQFF. V gene TRBV20-1 combines with J gene TRBJ2-1; 10 bases are a match to TRBD1. The CDR3 consists of 16 residues. The trim removed 4 bases at V and 5 bases at J, leaving 11 bases unmatched. Germline CDR1 is DFQATT and CDR2 is SNEGSKA (reference sequence).

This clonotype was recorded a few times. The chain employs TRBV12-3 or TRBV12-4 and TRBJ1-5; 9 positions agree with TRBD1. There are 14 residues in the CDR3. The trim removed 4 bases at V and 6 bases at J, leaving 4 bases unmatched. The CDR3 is CASSYTGGGQPQHF. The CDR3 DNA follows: TGTGCCAGCAGTTACACAGGGGGCGGTCAGCCCCAGCATTTT.

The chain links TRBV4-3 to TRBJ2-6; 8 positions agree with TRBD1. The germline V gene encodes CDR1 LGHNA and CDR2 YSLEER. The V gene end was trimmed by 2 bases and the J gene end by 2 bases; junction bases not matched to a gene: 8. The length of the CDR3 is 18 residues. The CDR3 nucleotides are TGCGCCAGCAGCCAATATACAGGGGGGCTCGCTGGGGCCAACGTCCTGACTTTC. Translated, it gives CASSQYTGGLAGANVLTF.

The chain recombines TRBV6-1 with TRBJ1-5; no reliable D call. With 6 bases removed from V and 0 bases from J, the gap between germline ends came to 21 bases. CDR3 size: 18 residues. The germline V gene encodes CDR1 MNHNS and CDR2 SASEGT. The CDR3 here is CASSEIFKTSYSNQPQHF. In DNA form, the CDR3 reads TGTGCCAGCAGCGAAATCTTTAAAACGTCTTATAGCAATCAGCCCCAGCATTTT.

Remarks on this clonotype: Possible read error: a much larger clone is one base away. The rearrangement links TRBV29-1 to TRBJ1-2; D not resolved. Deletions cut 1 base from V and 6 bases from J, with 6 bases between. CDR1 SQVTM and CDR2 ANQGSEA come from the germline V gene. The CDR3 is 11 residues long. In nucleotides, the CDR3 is TGCAGCGTTGAAGCCACGGATGGCTACACCTTC. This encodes CSVEATDGYTF.

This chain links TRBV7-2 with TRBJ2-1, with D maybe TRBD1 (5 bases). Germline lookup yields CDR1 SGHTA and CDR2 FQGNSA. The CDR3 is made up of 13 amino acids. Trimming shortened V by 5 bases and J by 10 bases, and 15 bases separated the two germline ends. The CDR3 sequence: CASSAAGWREQFF. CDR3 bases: TGTGCCAGCAGCGCCGCAGGGTGGCGGGAGCAGTTCTTC.

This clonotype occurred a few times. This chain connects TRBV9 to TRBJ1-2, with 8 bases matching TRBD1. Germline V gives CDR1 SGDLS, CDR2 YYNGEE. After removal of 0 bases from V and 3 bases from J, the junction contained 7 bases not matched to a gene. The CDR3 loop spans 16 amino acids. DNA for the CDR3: TGTGCCAGCAGCGTAGAGGCAGGGGGCGCTTACTATGGCTACACCTTC. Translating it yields CASSVEAGGAYYGYTF. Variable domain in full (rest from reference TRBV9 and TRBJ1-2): DSGVTQTPKHLITATGQRVTLRCSPRSGDLSVYWYQQSLDQGLQFLIQYYNGEERAKGNILERFSAQQFPDLHSELNLSSLELGDSALYFCASSVEAGGAYYGYTFGSGTRLTVV.

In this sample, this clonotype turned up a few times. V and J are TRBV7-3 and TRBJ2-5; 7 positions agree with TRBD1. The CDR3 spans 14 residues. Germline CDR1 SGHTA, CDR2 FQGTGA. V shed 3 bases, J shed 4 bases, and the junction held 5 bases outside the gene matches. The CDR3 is CASSLLGGGETQYF. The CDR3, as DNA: TGTGCCAGCAGCTTGTTAGGGGGCGGAGAGACCCAGTACTTC.

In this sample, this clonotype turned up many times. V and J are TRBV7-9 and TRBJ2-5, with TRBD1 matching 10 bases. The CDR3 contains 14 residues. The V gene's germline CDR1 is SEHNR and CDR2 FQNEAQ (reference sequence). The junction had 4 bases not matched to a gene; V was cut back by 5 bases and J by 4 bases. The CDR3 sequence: CASSPGQGIETQYF. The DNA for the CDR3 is TGTGCCAGCAGCCCGGGACAGGGGATAGAGACCCAGTACTTC.

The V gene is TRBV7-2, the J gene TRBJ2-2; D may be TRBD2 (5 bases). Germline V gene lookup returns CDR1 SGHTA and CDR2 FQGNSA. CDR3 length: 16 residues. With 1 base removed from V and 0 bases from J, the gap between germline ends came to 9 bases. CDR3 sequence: CASSLVGGTNTGELFF. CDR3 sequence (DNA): TGTGCCAGCAGCTTAGTCGGAGGTACGAACACCGGGGAGCTGTTTTTT.

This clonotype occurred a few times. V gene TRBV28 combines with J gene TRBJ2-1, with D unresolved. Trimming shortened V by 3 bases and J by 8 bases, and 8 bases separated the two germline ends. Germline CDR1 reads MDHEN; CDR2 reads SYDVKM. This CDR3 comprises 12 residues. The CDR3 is CASSFSSDEQFF. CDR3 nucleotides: TGTGCCAGCAGTTTTTCCTCCGATGAGCAGTTCTTC.

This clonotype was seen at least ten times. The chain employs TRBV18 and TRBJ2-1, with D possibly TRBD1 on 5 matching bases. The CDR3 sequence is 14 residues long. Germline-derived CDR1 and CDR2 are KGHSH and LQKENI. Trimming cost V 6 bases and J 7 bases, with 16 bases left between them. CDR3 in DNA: TGTGCCAGCTCCCTCGTGGGGCTGGGGAATGAGCAGTTCTTC. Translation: CASSLVGLGNEQFF. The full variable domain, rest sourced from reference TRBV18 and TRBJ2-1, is NAGVMQNPRHLVRRRGQEARLRCSPMKGHSHVYWYRQLPEEGLKFMVYLQKENIIDESGMPKERFSAEFPKEGPSILRIQQVVRGDSAAYFCASSLVGLGNEQFFGPGTRLTVL.

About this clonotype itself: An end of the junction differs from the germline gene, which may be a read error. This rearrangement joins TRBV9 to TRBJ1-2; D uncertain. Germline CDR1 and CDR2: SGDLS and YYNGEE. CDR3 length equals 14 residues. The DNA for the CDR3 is TGTGCCCGCAGCCCCGTAGGTTCAAACTATGGCTACACCTTC. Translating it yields CARSPVGSNYGYTF.

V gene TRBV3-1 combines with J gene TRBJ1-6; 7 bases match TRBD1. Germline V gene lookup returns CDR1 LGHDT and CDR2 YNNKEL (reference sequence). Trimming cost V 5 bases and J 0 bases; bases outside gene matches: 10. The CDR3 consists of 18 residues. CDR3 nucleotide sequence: TGTGCCAGCAGCTCCCGAACAGGGGTTAGCTCCTATAATTCACCCCTCCACTTT. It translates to CASSSRTGVSSYNSPLHF.

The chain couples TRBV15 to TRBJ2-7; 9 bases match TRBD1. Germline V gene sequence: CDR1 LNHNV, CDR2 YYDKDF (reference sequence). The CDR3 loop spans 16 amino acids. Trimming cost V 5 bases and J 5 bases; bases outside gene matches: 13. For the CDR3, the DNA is TGTGCCACCAGCGGAGGACAGGGGATAGGCTACGACGAGCAGTACTTC. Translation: CATSGGQGIGYDEQYF.

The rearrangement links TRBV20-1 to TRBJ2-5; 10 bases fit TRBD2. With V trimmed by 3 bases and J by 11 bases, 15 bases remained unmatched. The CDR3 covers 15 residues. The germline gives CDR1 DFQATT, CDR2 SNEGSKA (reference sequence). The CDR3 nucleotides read TGCAGTGCTAGGGGGGCTAGCGGGGGAAACAATGAGCAGTACTTC. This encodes CSARGASGGNNEQYF.

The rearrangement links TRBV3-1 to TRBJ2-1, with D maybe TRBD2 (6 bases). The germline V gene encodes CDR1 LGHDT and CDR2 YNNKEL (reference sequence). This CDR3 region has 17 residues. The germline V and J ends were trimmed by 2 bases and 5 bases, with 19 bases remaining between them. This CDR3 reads CASSQRLGLAGNNEQFF. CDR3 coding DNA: TGTGCCAGCAGCCAAAGGCTGGGGCTGGCGGGAAACAATGAGCAGTTCTTC.

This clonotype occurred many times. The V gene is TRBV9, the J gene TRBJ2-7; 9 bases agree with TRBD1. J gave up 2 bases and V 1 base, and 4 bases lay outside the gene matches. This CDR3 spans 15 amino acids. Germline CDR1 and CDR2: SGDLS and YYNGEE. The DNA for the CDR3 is TGTGCCAGCAGCGTAACCGGGACAGGGCCCTACGAGCAGTACTTC. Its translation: CASSVTGTGPYEQYF.

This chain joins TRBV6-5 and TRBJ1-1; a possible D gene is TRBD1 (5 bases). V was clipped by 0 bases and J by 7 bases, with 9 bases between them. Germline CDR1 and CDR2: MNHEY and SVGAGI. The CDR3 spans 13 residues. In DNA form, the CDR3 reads TGTGCCAGCAGTTACTCGGGGGGATATGAAGCTTTCTTT. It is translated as CASSYSGGYEAFF.

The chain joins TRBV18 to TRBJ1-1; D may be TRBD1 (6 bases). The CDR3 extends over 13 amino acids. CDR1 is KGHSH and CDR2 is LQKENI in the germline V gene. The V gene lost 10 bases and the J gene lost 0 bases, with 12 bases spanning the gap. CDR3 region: CATLQGMNTEAFF. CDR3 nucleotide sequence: TGTGCCACCCTACAGGGCATGAACACTGAAGCTTTCTTT.

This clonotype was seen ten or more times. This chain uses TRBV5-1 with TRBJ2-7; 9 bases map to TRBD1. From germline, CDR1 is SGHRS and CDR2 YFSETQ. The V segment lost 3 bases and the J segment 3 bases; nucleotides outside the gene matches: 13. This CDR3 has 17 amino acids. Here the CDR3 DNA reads TGCGCCAGCAGCTCGACGAATCCGGGACAGGGATACTACGAGCAGTACTTC. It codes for CASSSTNPGQGYYEQYF.

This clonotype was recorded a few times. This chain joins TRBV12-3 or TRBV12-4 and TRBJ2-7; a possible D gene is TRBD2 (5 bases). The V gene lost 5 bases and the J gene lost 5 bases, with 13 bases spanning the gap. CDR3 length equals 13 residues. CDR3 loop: CASSPPGGNEQYF. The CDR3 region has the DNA TGTGCCAGCAGTCCCCCAGGAGGAAACGAGCAGTACTTC.

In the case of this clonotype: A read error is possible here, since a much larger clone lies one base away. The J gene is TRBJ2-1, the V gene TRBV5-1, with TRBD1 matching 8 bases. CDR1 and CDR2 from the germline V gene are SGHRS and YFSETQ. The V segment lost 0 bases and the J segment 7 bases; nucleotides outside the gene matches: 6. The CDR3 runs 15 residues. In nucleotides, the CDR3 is TGCGCCAGCAGCTTGGCCAGGGGGCATGGAAATGAGCAGTTCTTC. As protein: CASSLARGHGNEQFF.

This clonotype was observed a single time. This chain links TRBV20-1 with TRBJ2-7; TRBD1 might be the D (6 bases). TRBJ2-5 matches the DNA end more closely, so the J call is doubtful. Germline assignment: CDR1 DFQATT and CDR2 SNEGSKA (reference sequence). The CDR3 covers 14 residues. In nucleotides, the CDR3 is TGCAGTGCTAAGAAGGGGGAAAACCGGGAGACCCAGTACTTC. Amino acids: CSAKKGENRETQYF.